This T cell receptor (beta chain) appears in the sequencing data of a study of T cell responses to AZD1222 COVID-19 vaccine. Study-level information: Pooled samples include second doses given at about 4 or 12 weeks.

Some clones are missing from TCRdb's copy, which holds only in-frame ones; the method was immunoSEQ multiplex PCR. The sample lists fewer than 85,000 clones; about 91% were seen once. As regards this clone: What it recognizes is unknown.

Points from the study as a whole: CD4 TCRs associated with vaccination spanned spike, dominating at 160-218 and 743-854.

Deletions cut 0 bases from V and 7 bases from J, with 16 bases between. Looked up from germline, CDR1 is SGDLS and CDR2 is YYNGEE. This CDR3 has 15 amino acids. The J gene is TRBJ1-1, the V gene TRBV9, with a possible D match to TRBD1 (6 bases). The TCR comes from an adult in good health. The sample was peripheral blood, taken on day 0 of AZD1222 vaccination. This chain's CDR3 is CASSVEGGRIDEAFF. The DNA of the CDR3 is TGTGCCAGCAGCGTAGAGGGGGGGCGGATCGATGAAGCTTTCTTT.